This T cell receptor (beta chain) was sequenced during a study of T cell responses to AZD1222 COVID-19 vaccine. The CDR3 covers 15 residues. V shed 5 bases, J shed 6 bases, and the junction held 12 bases outside the gene matches. Germline loops: CDR1 SGHTA, CDR2 FQGNSA. Clones were sequenced by immunoSEQ multiplex PCR, and TCRdb holds only the in-frame ones, with some missing. The sample contains 150,000 or so clones, more than 90% of which appear only once. The chain combines TRBV7-2 with TRBJ2-7, with 8 bases lining up with TRBD1. This specimen consisted of peripheral blood, obtained 28 days after the second AZD1222 dose. This sequence was found in an adult who received the AZD1222 COVID-19 vaccine. For the CDR3, the DNA is TGTGCCAGCAGCCAGGGCGGCAGGGGGCCTACCGAGCAGTACTTC. Protein product: CASSQGGRGPTEQYF.